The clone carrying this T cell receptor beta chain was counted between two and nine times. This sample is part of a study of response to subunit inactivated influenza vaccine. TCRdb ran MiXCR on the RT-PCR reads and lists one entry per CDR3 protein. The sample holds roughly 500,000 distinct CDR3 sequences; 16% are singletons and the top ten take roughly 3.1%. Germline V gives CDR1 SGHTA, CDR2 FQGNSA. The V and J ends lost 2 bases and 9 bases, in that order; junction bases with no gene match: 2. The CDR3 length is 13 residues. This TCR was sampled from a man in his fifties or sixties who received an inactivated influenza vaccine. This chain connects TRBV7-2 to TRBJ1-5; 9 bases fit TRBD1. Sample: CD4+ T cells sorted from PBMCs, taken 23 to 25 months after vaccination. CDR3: CASSLTGGGPQHF. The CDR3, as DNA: TGTGCCAGCAGCTTAACAGGGGGCGGGCCCCAGCATTTT.